This TCR beta chain was sequenced in a study of blood T cell repertoires in COVID-19. The CDR3 is 14 residues long. V shed 3 bases and J 5 bases; nucleotides not matched to a gene: 1. Germline-derived CDR1 and CDR2 are SGHTA and FQGNSA. Using immunoSEQ multiplex PCR, the repertoire was profiled, and TCRdb retains in-frame clones only, with some absent. The sample lists roughly 180,000 clones; about 85% were seen once. This chain uses TRBV7-2 with TRBJ2-5; 12 nucleotides align to TRBD2. The sequence was obtained from a man aged 60 to 75 who had recovered from COVID-19. The sequenced sample consisted of peripheral blood. CDR3 in DNA: TGTGCCAGCAGCTTTACTAGCGGGGGGGAGACCCAGTACTTC. It encodes CASSFTSGGETQYF. Full variable domain (outside the CDR3, taken from reference TRBV7-2 and TRBJ2-5): GAGVSQSPSNKVTEKGKDVELRCDPISGHTALYWYRQSLGQGLEFLIYFQGNSAPDKSGLPSDRFSAERTGGSVSTLTIQRTQQEDSAVYLCASSFTSGGETQYFGPGTRLLVL.